This T cell receptor beta chain was retrieved from a study of cytomegalovirus exposure and HLA in healthy donors. The trim removed 5 bases at V and 6 bases at J, leaving 8 bases unmatched. Germline assignment: CDR1 SGHTA and CDR2 FQGNSA. This CDR3 contains 14 residues. Clones were read by immunoSEQ multiplex PCR, and TCRdb kept only the in-frame ones, dropping some. The sample shows about 82,000 clones, 93% of them seen only once. The source material was PBMCs. The TCR sequence derives from a man younger than 30 in good health and CMV-seronegative. V is TRBV7-2 and J is TRBJ1-2; TRBD1 agrees at 8 bases. In DNA form, the CDR3 reads TGTGCCAGCAGCGGCGGACAGGGAAGAGATGGCTACACCTTC. Protein sequence: CASSGGQGRDGYTF.